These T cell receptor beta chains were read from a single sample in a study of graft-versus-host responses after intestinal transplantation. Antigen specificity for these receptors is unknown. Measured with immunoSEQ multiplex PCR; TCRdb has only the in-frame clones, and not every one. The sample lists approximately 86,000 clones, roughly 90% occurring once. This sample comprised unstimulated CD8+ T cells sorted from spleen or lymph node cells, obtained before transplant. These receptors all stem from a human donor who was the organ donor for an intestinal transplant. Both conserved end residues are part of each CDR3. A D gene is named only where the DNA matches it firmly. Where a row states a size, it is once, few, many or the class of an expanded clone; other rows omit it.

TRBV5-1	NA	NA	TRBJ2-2	TGCGCCAGCAGACTAGGACGGGGTGGCACCGGGGAGCTGTTTTTT	CASRLGRGGTGELFF
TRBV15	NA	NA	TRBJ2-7	TGTGCCACCAGCAGGGATCAGGGGATCCCCCCCTACGAGCAGTACTTC	CATSRDQGIPPYEQYF
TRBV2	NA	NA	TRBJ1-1	TGTGCCAGCAGCGCCACTCCCCGGGGCACTGAAGCTTTCTTT	CASSATPRGTEAFF
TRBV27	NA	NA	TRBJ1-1	TGTGCCAGCAGTGAAATACAGGGCTACACTGAAGCTTTCTTT	CASSEIQGYTEAFF
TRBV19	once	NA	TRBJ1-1	TGTGCCAGTAGTCCCAGAGGGCTGAACACTGAAGCTTTCTTT	CASSPRGLNTEAFF
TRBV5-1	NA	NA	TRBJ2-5	TGCGCCAGCAGCTCCCGAGTCTCTTTAGAGACCCAGTACTTC	CASSSRVSLETQYF
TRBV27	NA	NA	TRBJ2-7	TGTGCCAGCAGTCGAGCCGGGACACACTACGAGCAGTACTTC	CASSRAGTHYEQYF
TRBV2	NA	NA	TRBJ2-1	TGTGCCAGCAGTGAAGGGCCTAGCGTAAATGAGCAGTTCTTC	CASSEGPSVNEQFF
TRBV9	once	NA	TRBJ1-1	TGTGCCAGCAGCGTAGTTGTGGGGCCTAACACTGAAGCTTTCTTT	CASSVVVGPNTEAFF
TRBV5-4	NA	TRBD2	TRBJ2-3	TGTGCCAGCAGCGCTCCTAGCGGGGGGCCCCCAGATACGCAGTATTTT	CASSAPSGGPPDTQYF
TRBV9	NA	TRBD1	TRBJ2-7	TGTGCCAGCAGCGCCGGGACAGGGGGGTGGGAGCAGTACTTC	CASSAGTGGWEQYF
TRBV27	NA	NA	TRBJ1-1	TGTGCCAGCAGTCCCCTCCTGACGGGGATAAGCACTGAAGCTTTCTTT	CASSPLLTGISTEAFF
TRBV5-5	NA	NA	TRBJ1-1	TGTGCCAGCAGCCGCCTAACTAACAGGGTACTGAACACTGAAGCTTTCTTT	CASSRLTNRVLNTEAFF
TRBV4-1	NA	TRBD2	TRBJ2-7	TGCGCCAGCAGCCTGATAGCGGGGGGGCGCACCACCTACGAGCAGTACTTC	CASSLIAGGRTTYEQYF
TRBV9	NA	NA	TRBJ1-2	TGTGCCAGCAGCGTAGACGGGACATACTATGGCTACACCTTC	CASSVDGTYYGYTF
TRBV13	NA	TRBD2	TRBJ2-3	TGTGCCAGCAGCCCGACTAGCGTCGGGCCAGATACGCAGTATTTT	CASSPTSVGPDTQYF
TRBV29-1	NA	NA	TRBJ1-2	TGCAGCGTTGATCGCGGGGGGGCCTATGGCTACACCTTC	CSVDRGGAYGYTF
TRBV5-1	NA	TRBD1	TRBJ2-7	TGCGCCAGCAGCTCTGGGACAGGGTGGGCCTACGAGCAGTACTTC	CASSSGTGWAYEQYF
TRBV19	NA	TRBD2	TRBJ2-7	TGTGCCAGTAGTCCCTCAGGACACCCGGGAGGCTACGAGCAGTACTTC	CASSPSGHPGGYEQYF
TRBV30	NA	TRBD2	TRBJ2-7	TGTGCCTGGAGTTGGGGGGGGTCCTACGAGCAGTACTTC	CAWSWGGSYEQYF
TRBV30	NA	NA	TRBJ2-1	TGTGCCTGGCGGGGGAATGAGCAGTTCTTC	CAWRGNEQFF
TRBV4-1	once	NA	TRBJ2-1	TGCGCCAGCAGCCACGGAGGGGCTACCGATGAGCAGTTCTTC	CASSHGGATDEQFF
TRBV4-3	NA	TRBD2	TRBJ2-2	TGCGCCAGCAGCCAGGCCCTAGCGGGGGGGCATTCCGGGGAGCTGTTTTTT	CASSQALAGGHSGELFF
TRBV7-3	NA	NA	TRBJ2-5	TGTGCCAGCAGCCCTGTCGGGTTTGGCGAGACCCAGTACTTC	CASSPVGFGETQYF